This T cell receptor (beta chain) emerged from a study of cytomegalovirus exposure and HLA in healthy donors. The study's findings and limits: Overall, roughly 160 TCR beta chains were annotated as cytomegalovirus-associated. According to a subsequent analysis, TCR clusters from the first cohort were inclined to appear together in the 130 or so validation repertoires.

Worth noting for this clone: Its antigen remains unknown.

The method was immunoSEQ multiplex PCR; TCRdb's version includes in-frame clones alone and lacks a portion of them. The data hold approximately 260,000 clones, with 75% to 90% observed a single time. The sequenced material came from PBMCs. The source of this sequence is a woman in her twenties or thirties in good health and CMV-seropositive.

DNA for the CDR3: TGCGCCAGCAGCCAAGAATTAGGGTCAGAACTAGCGGGAATCACAGATACGCAGTATTTT. Translation gives CASSQELGSELAGITDTQYF. V usage is TRBV4-1 and J usage is TRBJ2-3; TRBD2 matches at 10 bases. The trim removed 0 bases at V and 2 bases at J, leaving 14 bases unmatched. CDR3 length equals 20 residues. In germline, CDR1 is MGHRA, CDR2 YSYEKL.